A single sample is the source of the 20 T cell receptor beta chains below, sequenced in a study of T-cell memory formation after mild COVID-19. TCRdb itself ran the 5' RACE reads through MiXCR, one entry per CDR3 protein. The sample carries 50,000 to 70,000 distinct CDR3 sequences, 12% recorded once. The specimen sequenced was PBMCs or a T cell subset sorted from them (not recorded which). These receptors originate from a man aged 18 to 30 who had mild COVID-19 (a few samples of this study predate the infection). Cell type and time point are not known.

There are many counts of this clonotype. The chain joins TRBV6-5 to TRBJ2-7, with D perhaps matching TRBD1 (6 bases). Germline CDR1 and CDR2: MNHEY and SVGAGI. This CDR3 contains 15 residues. Trimming left V 0 bases short and J 2 bases short, with 11 bases between. CDR3 region: CASSYSLDSAYEQYF. Here the CDR3 DNA reads TGTGCCAGCAGTTACTCCCTGGACAGCGCCTACGAGCAGTACTTC.

The sample holds many counts of this clonotype. The chain combines TRBV6-5 with TRBJ2-2; weak D call: TRBD2 (6 bases). The ends were cut back, 5 bases at V and 1 base at J, with 17 bases in the middle. There are 17 residues in the CDR3. The germline gives CDR1 MNHEY, CDR2 SVGAGI. CDR3 DNA: TGTGCCAGCAGTCCTGGGTCCGGGAGACGGAACACCGGGGAGCTGTTTTTT. This codes for CASSPGSGRRNTGELFF.

The V call is TRBV2, the J call TRBJ1-5; possibly TRBD1 for D (6 bases). The germline V gene has CDR1 SNHLY and CDR2 FYNNEI. This CDR3 comprises 14 residues. V lost 3 bases, J lost 3 bases, and 9 bases lay in between. CDR3 in DNA: TGTGCCAGCAGTGAGCAGGGGAACAATCAGCCCCAGCATTTT. It codes for CASSEQGNNQPQHF.

This clonotype turned up a few times. This sequence joins TRBV7-8 and TRBJ1-2; D is uncertain. The CDR3 covers 14 residues. Germline-derived CDR1 and CDR2 are SGHVS and FQNEAQ. V lost 1 base and J 5 bases, leaving 11 bases between the germline ends. The CDR3 is CASSLDRTTYGYTF. Written as DNA, the CDR3 is TGTGCCAGCAGCTTAGATCGCACGACTTATGGCTACACCTTC.

The genes are TRBV12-3 or TRBV12-4 and TRBJ2-7, with D possibly matching TRBD2 (6 bases). Deletions cut 6 bases from V and 2 bases from J, with 17 bases between. The CDR3 length is 15 residues. The CDR3 reads CASSMGGQGTYEQYF. The DNA of the CDR3 is TGTGCCAGCAGCATGGGGGGTCAGGGAACCTACGAGCAGTACTTC.

This clonotype was found many times. The J gene is TRBJ2-3, the V gene TRBV7-9; D unclear. V lost 8 bases and J 2 bases, leaving 14 bases between the germline ends. Germline V CDR1 and CDR2: SEHNR, FQNEAQ (reference sequence). The CDR3 has 14 residues. The CDR3 DNA sequence: TGTGCCAGCGGGGAATGGGAAAACACAGATACGCAGTATTTT. Protein: CASGEWENTDTQYF.

This clonotype was observed at least ten times. V is TRBV5-1 and J is TRBJ2-1, with TRBD1 as a possible D gene (5 bases). Germline-derived CDR1 and CDR2 are SGHRS and YFSETQ. The CDR3 has 17 residues. V lost 7 bases and J 4 bases, leaving 24 bases between the germline ends. The chain's CDR3 is CASSLGQGSSSYNEQFF. CDR3 sequence (DNA): TGCGCCAGCTCCTTGGGCCAGGGTTCGAGTTCGTACAATGAGCAGTTCTTC.

This clonotype was counted ten times or more. The gene calls are TRBV12-3 or TRBV12-4 and TRBJ2-1; 9 bases are a match to TRBD2. The ends lost 7 bases at V and 2 bases at J; junction bases unmatched: 6. The CDR3 spans 15 residues. DNA for the CDR3: TGTGCCAGCACCCAGACTAGCGGACCCTACAATGAGCAGTTCTTC. It codes for CASTQTSGPYNEQFF.

The rearrangement uses TRBV7-8 and TRBJ2-5; the D is unclear. The CDR3 runs to 14 residues. In germline, CDR1 is SGHVS, CDR2 FQNEAQ. V lost 3 bases and J 4 bases, leaving 12 bases between the germline ends. Here the CDR3 reads CASSFEAWRETQYF. The CDR3 region has the DNA TGTGCCAGCAGCTTCGAGGCTTGGCGAGAGACCCAGTACTTC.

The table lists this clonotype with many counts. The chain joins TRBV7-9 to TRBJ1-1, with D maybe TRBD1 (5 bases). Trimming removed 5 bases from V and 4 bases from J, with 17 bases in between. The CDR3 has 15 residues. Germline CDR1 reads SEHNR; CDR2 reads FQNEAQ (reference sequence). This CDR3 reads CASSDYLRGGTEAFF. Written as DNA, the CDR3 is TGTGCCAGCAGCGACTATCTTCGGGGGGGCACTGAAGCTTTCTTT. Full variable domain (missing parts from reference TRBV7-9 and TRBJ1-1): DTGVSQNPRHKITKRGQNVTFRCDPISEHNRLYWYRQTLGQGPEFLTYFQNEAQLEKSRLLSDRFSAERPKGSFSTLEIQRTEQGDSAMYLCASSDYLRGGTEAFFGQGTRLTVV.

This clonotype appeared many times. The genes are TRBV7-3 and TRBJ2-1; 11 nucleotides match TRBD1. Trimming removed 5 bases from V and 5 bases from J; junction bases left unmatched: 17. This CDR3 is built from 19 residues. CDR1 and CDR2 from the germline V gene are SGHTA and FQGTGA. The CDR3 sequence is CASSPRVGQGVLFHNEQFF. Written as DNA, the CDR3 is TGTGCCAGCAGCCCAAGAGTGGGACAGGGGGTTCTCTTTCACAATGAGCAGTTCTTC.

This clonotype is a singleton in its sample. V and J are TRBV2 and TRBJ1-1; D is undetermined. Germline-derived CDR1 and CDR2 are SNHLY and FYNNEI. The CDR3 runs 14 residues. The V end lost 6 bases, the J end lost 1 base, and 12 bases lay between the germline ends. CDR3 loop: CASSKDGGNTEAFF. CDR3 DNA sequence: TGTGCCAGCAGCAAGGACGGAGGGAACACTGAAGCTTTCTTT.

This clonotype was observed many times. The V gene is TRBV2, the J gene TRBJ2-7, with TRBD2 as a possible D gene (7 bases). The germline gives CDR1 SNHLY, CDR2 FYNNEI. V was cut by 4 bases and J by 2 bases, with 9 bases left in between. The CDR3 loop spans 13 amino acids. Here the CDR3 reads CASSGGGPYEQYF. The CDR3, as DNA: TGTGCCAGCAGTGGGGGGGGCCCCTACGAGCAGTACTTC.

This sequence joins TRBV21-1 and TRBJ2-1; the table's D call, TRBD2, was not checked against the DNA. TRBV21-1 counts as a pseudogene. This CDR3 is built from 16 residues. The CDR3 DNA is TGTGCCAGCAGCAAAGCGGGTAGCGGGGGGGCAATGAGGCAGTTCTTC. As protein: CASSKAGSGGAMRQFF.

This clonotype was observed many times. This chain joins TRBV5-1 and TRBJ2-3; 8 bases align to TRBD1. The CDR3 has 14 amino acids. Germline V gives CDR1 SGHRS, CDR2 YFSETQ. The V segment lost 1 base and the J segment 12 bases; nucleotides outside the gene matches: 10. CDR3 nucleotide sequence: TGCGCCAGCAGCTTGTCTTTGCAGGGGGCGATCCAGTATTTT. Protein: CASSLSLQGAIQYF.

The table lists this clonotype with a few counts. The chain is built from TRBV7-9 and TRBJ1-5; D not resolved. From germline, CDR1 is SEHNR and CDR2 FQNEAQ (reference sequence). The CDR3 has 12 residues. V was pared by 1 base and J by 9 bases, with 7 bases between. The CDR3 sequence is CASSLGDGPQHF. In nucleotides, the CDR3 is TGTGCCAGCAGCTTAGGGGATGGGCCCCAGCATTTT.

In its sample, this clonotype was seen many times. The chain uses TRBV6-2 or TRBV6-3 and TRBJ2-7; 9 positions agree with TRBD2. This CDR3 region has 14 residues. Germline-derived CDR1 and CDR2 are MNHEY and SVGEGT. The ends lost 4 bases at V and 6 bases at J; junction bases unmatched: 7. The CDR3 spells CASSFLLAGSEQYV. The CDR3 DNA follows: TGTGCCAGCAGTTTCCTACTAGCGGGCTCCGAGCAGTACGTC.

The rearrangement uses TRBV4-1 and TRBJ1-5; D gene unclear. V lost 0 bases and J lost 6, with 9 bases in between. Germline CDR1 MGHRA, CDR2 YSYEKL. The CDR3 totals 14 residues. CDR3 sequence reads: CASSQEGRAQPQHF. In nucleotides, the CDR3 is TGCGCCAGCAGCCAAGAAGGTAGGGCTCAGCCCCAGCATTTT.

This clonotype showed up just a few times. The chain links TRBV11-2 to TRBJ2-5, with a tentative D call TRBD2 (6 bases). V lost 2 bases to trimming and J lost 5 bases, with 12 bases between them. The CDR3 is 14 amino acids. Germline V gene sequence: CDR1 SGHAT, CDR2 FQNNGV. Here the CDR3 DNA reads TGTGCCAGCAGCTTACGGGGGTTGAGGGAGACCCAGTACTTC. Translated, it gives CASSLRGLRETQYF.

This clonotype was observed at least ten times. This chain connects TRBV12-3 or TRBV12-4 to TRBJ2-4; perhaps TRBD1 as D (6 bases). This CDR3 has 13 amino acids. V gave up 8 bases and J gave up 0 bases, with 8 bases separating them. The CDR3 DNA is TGTGCCAGCCGGACAGCAGCCAAAAACATTCAGTACTTC. Translation: CASRTAAKNIQYF.